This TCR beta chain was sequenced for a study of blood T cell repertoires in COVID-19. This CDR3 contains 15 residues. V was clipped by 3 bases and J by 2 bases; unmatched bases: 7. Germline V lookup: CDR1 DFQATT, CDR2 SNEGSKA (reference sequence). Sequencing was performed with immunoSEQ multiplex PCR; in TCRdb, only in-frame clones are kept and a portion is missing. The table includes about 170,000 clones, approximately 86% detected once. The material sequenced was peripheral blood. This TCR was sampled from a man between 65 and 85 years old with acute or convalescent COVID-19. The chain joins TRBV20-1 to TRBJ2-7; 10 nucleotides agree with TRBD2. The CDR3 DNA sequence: TGCAGTGCTAGTGGAACTAGCGGGGAGGCCTACGAGCAGTACTTC. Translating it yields CSASGTSGEAYEQYF.